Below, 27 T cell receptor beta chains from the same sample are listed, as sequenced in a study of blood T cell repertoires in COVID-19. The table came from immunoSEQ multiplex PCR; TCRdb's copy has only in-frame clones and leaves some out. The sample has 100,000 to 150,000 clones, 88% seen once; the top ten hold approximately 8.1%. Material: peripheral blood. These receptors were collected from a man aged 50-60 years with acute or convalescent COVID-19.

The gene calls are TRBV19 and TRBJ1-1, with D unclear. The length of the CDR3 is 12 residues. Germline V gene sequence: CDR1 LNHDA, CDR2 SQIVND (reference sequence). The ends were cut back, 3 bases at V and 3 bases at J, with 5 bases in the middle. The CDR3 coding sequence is TGTGCCAGTAGTATGAGTCACACTGAAGCTTTCTTT. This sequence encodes CASSMSHTEAFF. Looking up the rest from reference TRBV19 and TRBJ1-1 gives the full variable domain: DGGITQSPKYLFRKEGQNVTLSCEQNLNHDAMYWYRQDPGQGLRLIYYSQIVNDFQKGDIAEGYSVSREKKESFPLTVTSAQKNPTAFYLCASSMSHTEAFFGQGTRLTVV.

Here the CDR3 DNA reads TGCGCCAGCAGCCAAGATCTGCAGGGTTGGGAGCAGTACTTC. This codes for CASSQDLQGWEQYF. This chain connects TRBV4-3 to TRBJ2-7; weak D call: TRBD1 (5 bases). The CDR3 consists of 14 residues. Trimming cost V 0 bases and J 7 bases, with 13 bases left between them. Germline CDR1 reads LGHNA; CDR2 reads YSLEER.

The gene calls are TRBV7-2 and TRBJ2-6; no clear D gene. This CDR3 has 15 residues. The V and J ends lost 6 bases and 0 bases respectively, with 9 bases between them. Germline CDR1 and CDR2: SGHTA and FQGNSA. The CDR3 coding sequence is TGTGCCAGCAGTCCTACTAACTCTGGGGCCAACGTCCTGACTTTC. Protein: CASSPTNSGANVLTF.

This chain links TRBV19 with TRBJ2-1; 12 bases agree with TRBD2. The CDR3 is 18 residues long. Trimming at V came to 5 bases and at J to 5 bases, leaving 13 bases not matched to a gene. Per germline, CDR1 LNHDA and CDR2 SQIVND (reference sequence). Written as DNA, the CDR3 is TGTGCCAGTAGTCAGACTCTAGCGGGAGGGCCGTTCGACAATGAGCAGTTCTTC. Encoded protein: CASSQTLAGGPFDNEQFF.

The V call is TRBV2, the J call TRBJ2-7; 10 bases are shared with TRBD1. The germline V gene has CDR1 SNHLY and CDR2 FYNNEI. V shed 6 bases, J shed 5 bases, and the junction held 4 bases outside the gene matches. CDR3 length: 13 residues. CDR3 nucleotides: TGTGCCAGCAGGGGACAGGGGTCCCACGAGCAGTACTTC. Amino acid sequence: CASRGQGSHEQYF.

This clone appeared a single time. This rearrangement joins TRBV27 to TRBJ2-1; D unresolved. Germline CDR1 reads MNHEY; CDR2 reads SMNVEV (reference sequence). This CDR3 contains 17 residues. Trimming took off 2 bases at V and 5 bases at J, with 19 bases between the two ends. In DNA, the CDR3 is TGTGCCAGCAGTTTAATGAGTGGAACTACAATAAACAATGAGCAGTTCTTC. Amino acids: CASSLMSGTTINNEQFF.

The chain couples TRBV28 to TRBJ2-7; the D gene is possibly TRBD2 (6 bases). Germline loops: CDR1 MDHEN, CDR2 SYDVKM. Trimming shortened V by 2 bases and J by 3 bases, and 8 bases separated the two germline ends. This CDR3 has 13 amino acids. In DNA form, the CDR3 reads TGTGCCAGCAGTTTAGCGGGGTACTACGAGCAGTACTTC. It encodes CASSLAGYYEQYF.

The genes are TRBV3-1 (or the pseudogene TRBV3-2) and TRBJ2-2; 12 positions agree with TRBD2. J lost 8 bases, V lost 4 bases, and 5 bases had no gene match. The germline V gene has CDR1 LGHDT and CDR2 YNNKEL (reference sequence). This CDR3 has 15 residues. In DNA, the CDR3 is TGTGCCAGCAGCCCCACTAGCGGGAGGTCTGGGGAGCTGTTTTTT. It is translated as CASSPTSGRSGELFF.

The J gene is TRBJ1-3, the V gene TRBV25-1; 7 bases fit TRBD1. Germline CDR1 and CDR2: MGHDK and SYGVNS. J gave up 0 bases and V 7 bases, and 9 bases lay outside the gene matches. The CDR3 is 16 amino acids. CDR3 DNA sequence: TGTGCCAGCAACGGACAGGCCCCTAGCTCTGGAAACACCATATATTTT. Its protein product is CASNGQAPSSGNTIYF.

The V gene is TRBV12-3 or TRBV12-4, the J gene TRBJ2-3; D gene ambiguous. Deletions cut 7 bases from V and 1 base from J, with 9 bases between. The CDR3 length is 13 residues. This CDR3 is CASTRLRTDTQYF. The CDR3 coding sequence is TGTGCCAGCACCAGACTCCGCACAGATACGCAGTATTTT.

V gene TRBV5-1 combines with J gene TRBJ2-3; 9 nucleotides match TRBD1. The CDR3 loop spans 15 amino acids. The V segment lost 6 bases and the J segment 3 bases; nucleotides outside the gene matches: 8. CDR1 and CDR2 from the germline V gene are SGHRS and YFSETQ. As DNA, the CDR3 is TGCGCCAGCAACTACGGGACAGGGACAACAGATACGCAGTATTTT. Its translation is CASNYGTGTTDTQYF.

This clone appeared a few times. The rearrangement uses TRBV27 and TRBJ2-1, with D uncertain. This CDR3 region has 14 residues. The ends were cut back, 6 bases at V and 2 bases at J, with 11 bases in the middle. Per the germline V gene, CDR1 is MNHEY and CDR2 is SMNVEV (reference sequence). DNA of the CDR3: TGTGCCAGCAGAGGTGGGCTGACCTACAATGAGCAGTTCTTC. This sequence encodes CASRGGLTYNEQFF.

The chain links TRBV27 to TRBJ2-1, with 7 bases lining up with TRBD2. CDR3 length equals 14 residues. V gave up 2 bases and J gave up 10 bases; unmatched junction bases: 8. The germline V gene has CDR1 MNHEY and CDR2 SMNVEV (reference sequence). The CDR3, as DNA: TGTGCCAGCAGTTTAGGTCGCGGGAGAGGGGAGCAGTTCTTC. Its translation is CASSLGRGRGEQFF.

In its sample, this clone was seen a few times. The CDR3 spells CASSQDRGTDTQYF. The CDR3 DNA is TGTGCCAGCAGCCAAGATAGAGGCACAGATACGCAGTATTTT. The J gene is TRBJ2-3, the V gene TRBV3-1 (or the pseudogene TRBV3-2); D is uncertain. The length of the CDR3 is 14 residues. In germline, CDR1 is LGHDT, CDR2 YNNKEL (reference sequence). V lost 0 bases, J lost 1 base, and 5 bases lay in between.

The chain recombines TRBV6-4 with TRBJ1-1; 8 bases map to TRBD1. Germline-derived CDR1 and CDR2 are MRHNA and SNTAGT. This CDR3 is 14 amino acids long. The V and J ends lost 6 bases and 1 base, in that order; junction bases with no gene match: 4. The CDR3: CASSAGQGNTEAFF. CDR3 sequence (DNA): TGTGCCAGCAGCGCCGGACAGGGGAACACTGAAGCTTTCTTT.

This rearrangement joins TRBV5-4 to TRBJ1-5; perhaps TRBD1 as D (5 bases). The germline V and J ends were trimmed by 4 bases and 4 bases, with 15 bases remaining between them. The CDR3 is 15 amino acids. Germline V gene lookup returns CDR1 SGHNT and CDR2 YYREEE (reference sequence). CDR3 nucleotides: TGTGCCAGCAGCCCGCAACCAGACAGAAATCAGCCCCAGCATTTT. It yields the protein CASSPQPDRNQPQHF.

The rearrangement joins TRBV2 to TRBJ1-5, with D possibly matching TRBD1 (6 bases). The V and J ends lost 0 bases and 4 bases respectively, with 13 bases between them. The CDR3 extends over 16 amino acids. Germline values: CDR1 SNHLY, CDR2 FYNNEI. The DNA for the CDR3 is TGTGCCAGCAGTGAAGCGTTACAGGGAACAAATCAGCCCCAGCATTTT. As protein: CASSEALQGTNQPQHF.

The CDR3 DNA reads as TGTGCCAGCTCACCGGAACAGGGAACGGAGCAGTACTTC. Encoded protein: CASSPEQGTEQYF. V gene TRBV18 combines with J gene TRBJ2-7; weak D call: TRBD1 (6 bases). This CDR3 comprises 13 residues. Germline CDR1 reads KGHSH; CDR2 reads LQKENI. V lost 3 bases and J lost 7, with 13 bases in between.

CDR3 sequence: CASAKQGADTQYF. CDR3 coding DNA: TGTGCCAGCGCCAAACAGGGGGCAGATACGCAGTATTTT. This chain uses TRBV2 with TRBJ2-3, with 8 positions matching TRBD1. The CDR3 has 13 residues. Germline CDR1 is SNHLY and CDR2 is FYNNEI. V lost 8 bases, J lost 4 bases, and 5 bases stayed unmatched.

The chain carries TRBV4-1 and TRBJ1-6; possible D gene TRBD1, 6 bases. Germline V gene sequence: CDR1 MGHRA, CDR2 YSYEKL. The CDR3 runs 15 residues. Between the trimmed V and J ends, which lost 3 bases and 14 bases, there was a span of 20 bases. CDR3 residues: CASSQGAAQQGALHF. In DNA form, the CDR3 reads TGCGCCAGCAGCCAGGGGGCTGCCCAACAGGGAGCCCTCCACTTT.

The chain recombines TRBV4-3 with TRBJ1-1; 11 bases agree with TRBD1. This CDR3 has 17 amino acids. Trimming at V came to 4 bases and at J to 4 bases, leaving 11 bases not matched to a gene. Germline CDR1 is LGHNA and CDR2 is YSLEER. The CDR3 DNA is TGCGCCAGCAGCCTCCATAGGACAGGGGGCTTCGGCACTGAAGCTTTCTTT. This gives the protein CASSLHRTGGFGTEAFF.

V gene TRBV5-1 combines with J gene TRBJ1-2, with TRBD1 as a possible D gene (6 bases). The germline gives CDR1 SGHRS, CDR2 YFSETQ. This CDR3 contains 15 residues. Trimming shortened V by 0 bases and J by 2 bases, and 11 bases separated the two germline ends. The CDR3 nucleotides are TGCGCCAGCAGCTTGGATGCAGGGGCCAACTATGGCTACACCTTC. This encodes CASSLDAGANYGYTF.

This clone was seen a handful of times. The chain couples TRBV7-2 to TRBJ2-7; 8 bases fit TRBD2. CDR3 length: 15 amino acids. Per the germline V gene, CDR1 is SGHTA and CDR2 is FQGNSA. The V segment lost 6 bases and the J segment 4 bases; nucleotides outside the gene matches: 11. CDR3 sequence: CASRPYGGAEYEQYF. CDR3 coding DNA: TGTGCCAGCAGACCTTACGGGGGGGCCGAATACGAGCAGTACTTC.

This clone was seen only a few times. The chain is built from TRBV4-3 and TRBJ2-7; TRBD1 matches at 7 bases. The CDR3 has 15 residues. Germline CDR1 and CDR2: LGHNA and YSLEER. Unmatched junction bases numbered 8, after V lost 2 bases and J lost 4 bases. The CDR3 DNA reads TGCGCCAGCAGCCAACAACAGACAGGGTCTTACGAGCAGTACTTC. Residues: CASSQQQTGSYEQYF.

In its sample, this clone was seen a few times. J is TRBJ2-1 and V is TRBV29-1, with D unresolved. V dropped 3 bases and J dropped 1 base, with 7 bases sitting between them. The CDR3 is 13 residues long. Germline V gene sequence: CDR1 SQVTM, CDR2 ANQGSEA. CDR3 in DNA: TGCAGCGTTGACCCGGAGTCCTACAATGAGCAGTTCTTC. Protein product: CSVDPESYNEQFF.

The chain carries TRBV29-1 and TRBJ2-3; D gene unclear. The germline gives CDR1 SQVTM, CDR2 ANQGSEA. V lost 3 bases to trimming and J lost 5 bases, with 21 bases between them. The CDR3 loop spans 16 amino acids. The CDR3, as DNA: TGCAGCGTTGATACCCCGTCCAGGTCTTATGGAGATACGCAGTATTTT. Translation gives CSVDTPSRSYGDTQYF.

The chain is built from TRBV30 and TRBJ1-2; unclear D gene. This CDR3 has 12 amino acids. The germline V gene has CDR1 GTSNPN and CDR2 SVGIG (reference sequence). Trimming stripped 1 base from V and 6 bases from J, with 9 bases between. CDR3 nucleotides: TGTGCCTGGAGTGCCCTTCGGGATGGCTACACCTTC. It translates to CAWSALRDGYTF. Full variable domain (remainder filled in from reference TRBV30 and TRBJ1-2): SQTIHQWPATLVQPVGSPLSLECTVEGTSNPNLYWYRQAAGRGLQLLFYSVGIGQISSEVPQNLSASRPQDRQFILSSKKLLLSDSGFYLCAWSALRDGYTFGSGTRLTVV.